The rows below give T cell receptor beta chains drawn from one sample of a study of technical replicates of blood from a handful of donors. Libraries were prepared by immunoSEQ multiplex PCR; TCRdb keeps only in-frame clonotypes and omits some of them. The repertoire consists of nearly 70,000 clones, with about 91% occurring once and the leading ten covering 0.3% to 0.4%. Sequenced: T cells isolated from PBMCs. All receptors derive from a human donor in good health. CDR3s include the opening cysteine and the closing phenylalanine or tryptophan. The order of the fields is J gene, V gene, clone size, D gene, CDR3 DNA, CDR3 protein. The D gene is left open where the match is weak. Clone sizes are given selectively: once, few, many, or a class where the clone is expanded.

TRBJ1-1 TRBV5-1 . . TGCGCCAGCAGCTTGGCAGCGAACATGAACACTGAAGCTTTCTTT CASSLAANMNTEAFF
TRBJ2-1 TRBV30 . TRBD2 TGTGCCTGTGGACTAGCAGACCCCAATGAGCAGTTCTTC CACGLADPNEQFF
TRBJ1-5 TRBV6-5 . . TGTGCCAGCAGAACGGGGGTCGGGAGCAATCAGCCCCAGCATTTT CASRTGVGSNQPQHF
TRBJ1-1 TRBV12-5 . . TGTGCTAGTGCCATGGCGGGTGAAGCTTTCTTT CASAMAGEAFF
TRBJ1-2 TRBV15 . TRBD1 TGTGCCACCAGCAGAGAGGGGACAGAGGACTATGGCTACACCTTC CATSREGTEDYGYTF
TRBJ1-5 TRBV6-5 . . TGTGCCAGCAGAAAGCATCAGGACAGAGAGCAGCCCCAGCATTTT CASRKHQDREQPQHF
TRBJ1-3 TRBV11-2 . TRBD1 TGTGCCAGCAGCTTAAACCGAGGGGGCGGAAACACCATATATTTT CASSLNRGGGNTIYF
TRBJ2-2 TRBV9 . . TGTGCCAGCAGCGTAGTATGGACACGAAACACCGGGGAGCTGTTTTTT CASSVVWTRNTGELFF
TRBJ2-7 TRBV15 . . TGTGCCACCAGCAGAGACTTAAACTGGGCCCTCATCGACGAGCAGTACTTC CATSRDLNWALIDEQYF
TRBJ2-7 TRBV28 . . TGTGCCAGCAGCCGGAGCCTAACCGAGCAGTACTTC CASSRSLTEQYF
TRBJ2-1 TRBV11-3 . TRBD2 TGTGCCAGCAGCAATCGGGCGGGAGTCGGCTACAATGAGCAGTTCTTC CASSNRAGVGYNEQFF
TRBJ2-1 TRBV9 . TRBD2 TGTGCCAGCAGCGTAGTAGGCGGGAGCTTATACAATGAGCAGTTCTTC CASSVVGGSLYNEQFF
TRBJ2-3 TRBV28 . TRBD1 TGTGCCAGCATGGGAACAGGGGGCTACACAGATACGCAGTATTTT CASMGTGGYTDTQYF
TRBJ2-1 TRBV2 . TRBD1 TGTGCCATGAAGTATGGACAGGGAAAAGTTCGGCAGTTCTTC CAMKYGQGKVRQFF
TRBJ1-1 TRBV6-5 . . TGTGCCAGCATCAGGGCGGAGAGGACTGAAGCTTTCTTT CASIRAERTEAFF
TRBJ2-1 TRBV28 few TRBD2 TGTGCCAGCAGTTCTAGCGGGAGCTCCTACAATGAGCAGTTCTTC CASSSSGSSYNEQFF
TRBJ2-7 TRBV6-5 . . TGTGCCAGCATCGAGTCGGGCTCCTACGAGCAGTACTTC CASIESGSYEQYF
TRBJ2-7 TRBV29-1 . . TGCAGCGTTGCACAAGCGGAGCTCTACGAGCAGTACTTC CSVAQAELYEQYF
TRBJ2-1 TRBV10-3 . . TGTGCCATTGAGCGGGCAAACAATGAGCAGTTCTTC CAIERANNEQFF
TRBJ2-7 TRBV6-1 . TRBD1 TGTGCCAGCAGTGGGCCGACCGGGACAGGACCCGGCGAGCAGTACTTC CASSGPTGTGPGEQYF
TRBJ2-1 TRBV5-1 . TRBD2 TGCGCCAGCAGCTCCAACTTAGCGGGAGAACGCTTCGGGTCCTACAATGAGCAGTTCTTC CASSSNLAGERFGSYNEQFF
TRBJ2-3 TRBV4-2 . . TGTGCCAGCAGCTCCAGCGCTCACTATACTTACACAGATACGCAGTATTTT CASSSSAHYTYTDTQYF
TRBJ2-7 TRBV7-9 . TRBD2 TGTGCCAGCAGCTTACTTAGCGGGAGCAACGAGCAGTACTTC CASSLLSGSNEQYF
TRBJ2-3 TRBV9 . . TGTGCCAGCAGCGGTACGTTACAGGGCACAGATACGCAGTATTTT CASSGTLQGTDTQYF
TRBJ2-3 TRBV11-3 . . TGTGCCAGCAGCTTAGACTCAGATACGCAGTATTTT CASSLDSDTQYF
TRBJ2-2 TRBV6-6 . . TGTGCCAGCAGTTACAAAGCGGGTGGGATCACCGGGGAGCTGTTTTTT CASSYKAGGITGELFF
TRBJ1-2 TRBV10-3 . . TGTGCCATCAGTGAGTCGACAGCTTATGGCTACACCTTC CAISESTAYGYTF
TRBJ2-5 TRBV7-7 . TRBD1 TGTGCTAGCAGCCCACGGACAGGCCAAGAGACCCAGTACTTC CASSPRTGQETQYF
TRBJ2-3 TRBV6-5 . . TGTGCCAGCAGTTACTCCTCAGGGAAGTGGGATACGCAGTATTTT CASSYSSGKWDTQYF
TRBJ2-3 TRBV14 . . TGTGCCAGCAGCCAAGGTCGGTCAGATACGCAGTATTTT CASSQGRSDTQYF
TRBJ2-1 TRBV7-9 . . TGTGCCAGCAGCTTAGAGGGAGGAAGAAATGAGCAGTTCTTC CASSLEGGRNEQFF
TRBJ1-5 TRBV29-1 once . TGCAGCGTTGAGTCTTCGGGGGGCAGTCCCCAGCATTTT CSVESSGGSPQHF
TRBJ1-1 TRBV13 once . TGTGCCAGCAGCTCCAAGACAGGAAGAAGGTTGGACACTGAAGCTTTCTTT CASSSKTGRRLDTEAFF
TRBJ2-1 TRBV10-1 . TRBD2 TGCGCCAGCAGTAGCGGACTAGCGCGCAATGAGCAGTTCTTC CASSSGLARNEQFF
TRBJ2-5 TRBV30 . . TGTGCCTGGAGTGTAGGAGCTCAAGAGACCCAGTACTTC CAWSVGAQETQYF
TRBJ1-1 TRBV19 . . TGTGCCAGTAGTAATGGGAGGGGTACTGAAGCTTTCTTT CASSNGRGTEAFF
TRBJ2-7 TRBV30 . . TGTGCCTGGAGTAAACTAGCATACGAGCAGTACTTC CAWSKLAYEQYF
TRBJ2-7 TRBV7-9 . . TGTGCCAGCACCGGCCGGACAGTTCCCTCCTACGAGCAGTACTTC CASTGRTVPSYEQYF
TRBJ2-5 TRBV6-6 once . TGTGCCAGCAGCGGGAGTGAGACCCAGTACTTC CASSGSETQYF
TRBJ2-7 TRBV20-1 once . TGCAGTGGTCTTAGCGGATACGAGCAGTACTTC CSGLSGYEQYF
TRBJ1-1 TRBV5-4 . TRBD1 TGTGCCAGCAGCCTAGGGACAGGGGTGACTGAAGCTTTCTTT CASSLGTGVTEAFF
TRBJ2-7 TRBV6-5 . . TGTGCCAGCAGTCCAGATCTAGATTACGAGCAGTACTTC CASSPDLDYEQYF
TRBJ1-2 TRBV30 . . TGTGCCTGGGGGGAGCTCTTATACGGAAACTATGGCTACACCTTC CAWGELLYGNYGYTF
TRBJ1-2 TRBV6-5 . TRBD1 TGTGCCAGCAGCCCAGGACAGGGGGATTATGGCTACACCTTC CASSPGQGDYGYTF
TRBJ2-5 TRBV7-8 . . TGTGCCAGCAGCGCCCCTCAGGGGACCCAAGAGACCCAGTACTTC CASSAPQGTQETQYF
TRBJ1-1 TRBV30 . TRBD1 TGTGCCTGGAGTGTATTGGGCAGGGGGCCTTTAGGTACTGAAGCTTTCTTT CAWSVLGRGPLGTEAFF
TRBJ2-6 TRBV9 once . TGTGCCAGCAGCGTAGTCGAGCTCTCTGGGGCCAACGTCCTGACTTTC CASSVVELSGANVLTF
TRBJ1-2 TRBV19 once . TGTGCCAGTAGTATACAACTCGAGGTAACTGGTAACTATGGCTACACCTTC CASSIQLEVTGNYGYTF
TRBJ1-5 TRBV27 . . TGTGCCAGCAGTCCCCAGGATAGCAATCAGCCCCAGCATTTT CASSPQDSNQPQHF
TRBJ2-1 TRBV9 . . TGTGCCAGCAGCGTAGATGCTAGCTCCTACAATGAGCAGTTCTTC CASSVDASSYNEQFF
TRBJ2-3 TRBV4-1 . TRBD1 TGCGCCAGCAGCCAACCGGACAGGGGCACAGATACGCAGTATTTT CASSQPDRGTDTQYF
TRBJ1-2 TRBV7-6 . TRBD1 TGTGCCAGCAGCTTAGGGACAGGGCGTAATGGCTACACCTTC CASSLGTGRNGYTF
TRBJ2-1 TRBV6-5 . TRBD2 TGTGCCAGCAGTTCAGGGACTAGCGGGATCTACAATGAGCAGTTCTTC CASSSGTSGIYNEQFF